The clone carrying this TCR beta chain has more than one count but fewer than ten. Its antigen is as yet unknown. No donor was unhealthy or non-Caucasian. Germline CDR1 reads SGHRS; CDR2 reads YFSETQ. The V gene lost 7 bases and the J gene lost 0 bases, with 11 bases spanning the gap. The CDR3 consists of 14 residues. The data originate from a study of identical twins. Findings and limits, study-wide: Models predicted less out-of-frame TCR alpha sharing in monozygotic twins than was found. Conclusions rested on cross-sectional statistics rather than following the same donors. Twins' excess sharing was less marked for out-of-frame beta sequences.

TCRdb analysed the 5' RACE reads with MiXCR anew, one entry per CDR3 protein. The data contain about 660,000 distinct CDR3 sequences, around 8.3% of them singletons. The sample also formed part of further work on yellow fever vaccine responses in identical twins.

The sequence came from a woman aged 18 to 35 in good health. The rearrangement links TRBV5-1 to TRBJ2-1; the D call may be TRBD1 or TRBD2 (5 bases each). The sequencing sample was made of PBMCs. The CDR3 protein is CASREGDSYNEQFF. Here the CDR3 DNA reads TGCGCCAGCCGGGAAGGGGACTCCTACAATGAGCAGTTCTTC.